A single sample is the source of the 12 T cell receptor beta chains below, sequenced in a study of shared clonotypes between healthy human individuals. Measured with immunoSEQ multiplex PCR; TCRdb has only the in-frame clones, and not every one. The top ten clones hold 0.057% of a sample with around 600,000 clones, more than 95% of them seen once. Sequences were obtained from naive CD4+ T cells sorted from blood. As to subset: CD45RA+ positively selected. These receptors were collected from a young woman in good health.

The CDR3: CASSPQGLAGVNEQFF. The CDR3 bases are TGTGCCAGCTCACCCCAGGGACTAGCGGGAGTAAATGAGCAGTTCTTC. The V call is TRBV18, the J call TRBJ2-1, with 14 bases aligning to TRBD2. The V gene's germline CDR1 is KGHSH and CDR2 LQKENI. V lost 3 bases and J lost 7; bases outside the gene matches: 5. CDR3 length: 16 residues.

This chain uses TRBV5-1 with TRBJ2-5; the D gene is possibly TRBD1 (6 bases). Looked up from germline, CDR1 is SGHRS and CDR2 is YFSETQ. V was shortened by 6 bases and J by 5 bases, with 17 bases between the two germline ends. The CDR3 totals 14 residues. The DNA of the CDR3 is TGCGCCAGCATTGTAGGACAGCCGGGGGAGACCCAGTACTTC. It yields the protein CASIVGQPGETQYF.

The chain combines TRBV7-2 with TRBJ2-1; 10 nucleotides line up with TRBD2. The CDR3 is 15 amino acids. CDR1 and CDR2 from the germline V gene are SGHTA and FQGNSA. Germline trimming cut 2 bases from V and 9 bases from J; bases unmatched to any gene: 7. The CDR3 DNA follows: TGTGCCAGCAGCTTAAACCGAGCGGGAGGGGGTGAGCAGTTCTTC. Its translation: CASSLNRAGGGEQFF. The full variable domain, in which reference TRBV7-2 and TRBJ2-1 provide the parts outside the CDR3, is GAGVSQSPSNKVTEKGKDVELRCDPISGHTALYWYRQSLGQGLEFLIYFQGNSAPDKSGLPSDRFSAERTGGSVSTLTIQRTQQEDSAVYLCASSLNRAGGGEQFFGPGTRLTVL.

The chain has TRBV6-1 and TRBJ2-3; 11 bases match TRBD2. With 2 bases clipped from V and 4 bases from J, the junction kept 2 bases outside the gene matches. The CDR3 has 15 residues. Per the germline V gene, CDR1 is MNHNS and CDR2 is SASEGT. The chain's CDR3 is CASSETSGSADTQYF. Written as DNA, the CDR3 is TGTGCCAGCAGTGAAACTAGCGGGAGTGCAGATACGCAGTATTTT.

The genes are TRBV6-6 and TRBJ1-2, with TRBD1 identical over 9 bases. V lost 9 bases to trimming and J lost 4 bases; unmatched junction nucleotides: 9. Per germline, CDR1 MNHNY and CDR2 SVGAGI (reference sequence). CDR3 length: 14 amino acids. The CDR3 region is CASTSGDRAYGYTF. The CDR3 coding sequence is TGTGCCAGTACCTCCGGGGACAGGGCCTATGGCTACACCTTC.

The chain links TRBV11-2 to TRBJ2-1; 7 nucleotides line up with TRBD2. Germline trimming cut 0 bases from V and 4 bases from J; bases unmatched to any gene: 6. Germline loops: CDR1 SGHAT, CDR2 FQNNGV. The CDR3 totals 16 residues. The CDR3 is CASSLDLLARYNEQFF. CDR3 bases: TGTGCCAGCAGCTTAGATCTACTAGCGCGATACAATGAGCAGTTCTTC.

This chain links TRBV6-1 with TRBJ2-2; weak D call: TRBD1 (6 bases). There are 15 residues in the CDR3. CDR1 and CDR2 (germline): MNHNS, SASEGT. V was cut by 8 bases and J by 3 bases, with 16 bases left in between. For the CDR3, the DNA is TGTGCCAGCCGCGACAGGTATCTGGACACCGGGGAGCTGTTTTTT. It specifies CASRDRYLDTGELFF.

The chain carries TRBV11-2 and TRBJ2-7, with 7 bases that match TRBD2. The V gene's germline CDR1 is SGHAT and CDR2 FQNNGV. With V trimmed by 1 base and J by 3 bases, 9 bases remained unmatched. The CDR3 sequence is 16 residues long. As DNA, the CDR3 is TGTGCCAGCAGCTTAGTTCCGGGGGGAGAAATCTACGAGCAGTACTTC. Its protein product is CASSLVPGGEIYEQYF.

The chain couples TRBV4-1 to TRBJ2-3; D gene uncertain. CDR3 length: 14 amino acids. Germline CDR1 is MGHRA and CDR2 is YSYEKL. The germline V and J ends were trimmed by 1 base and 2 bases, with 7 bases remaining between them. CDR3 residues: CASSQVDFTDTQYF. The CDR3 bases are TGCGCCAGCAGCCAAGTCGACTTCACAGATACGCAGTATTTT.

The J gene is TRBJ1-4, the V gene TRBV29-1; 9 positions match TRBD1. J was trimmed by 5 bases and V by 4 bases; bases with no gene match: 11. The CDR3 totals 16 residues. Germline V CDR1 and CDR2: SQVTM, ANQGSEA. The CDR3 DNA follows: TGCAGCGTTGGGACAGGGGTCCCCCTCGGGAATGAAAAACTGTTTTTT. Translating gives CSVGTGVPLGNEKLFF.

V is TRBV6-5 and J is TRBJ2-7; perhaps TRBD1 as D (6 bases). CDR3 length: 15 residues. The germline gives CDR1 MNHEY, CDR2 SVGAGI. Trimming took 1 base from V and 0 from J, leaving 10 bases between them. CDR3 coding DNA: TGTGCCAGCAGTTACTTAGGACAGAGCTCCTACGAGCAGTACTTC. It codes for CASSYLGQSSYEQYF.

This rearrangement joins TRBV7-8 to TRBJ1-1; possibly TRBD1 for D (5 bases). Germline lookup yields CDR1 SGHVS and CDR2 FQNEAQ. This CDR3 is built from 15 residues. Trimming took off 3 bases at V and 2 bases at J, with 13 bases between the two ends. CDR3 in DNA: TGTGCCAGCAGCTTCCAGGGAAGAGTTAACACTGAAGCTTTCTTT. It specifies CASSFQGRVNTEAFF.